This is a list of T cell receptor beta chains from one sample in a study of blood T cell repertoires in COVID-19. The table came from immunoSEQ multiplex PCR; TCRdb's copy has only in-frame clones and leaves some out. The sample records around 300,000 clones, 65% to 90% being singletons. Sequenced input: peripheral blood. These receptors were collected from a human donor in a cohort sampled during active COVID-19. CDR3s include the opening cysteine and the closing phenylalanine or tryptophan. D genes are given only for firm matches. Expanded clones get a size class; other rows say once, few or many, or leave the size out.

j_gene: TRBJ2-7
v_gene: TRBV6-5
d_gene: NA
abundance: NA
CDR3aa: CAVLEPPYEQYF
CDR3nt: TGTGCCGTATTAGAACCCCCCTACGAGCAGTACTTC

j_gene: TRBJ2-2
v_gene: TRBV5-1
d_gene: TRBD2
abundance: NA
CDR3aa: CASSLEGSSSGSSGELFF
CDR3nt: TGCGCCAGCAGCTTGGAGGGTTCGTCTAGCGGGAGTTCCGGGGAGCTGTTTTTT

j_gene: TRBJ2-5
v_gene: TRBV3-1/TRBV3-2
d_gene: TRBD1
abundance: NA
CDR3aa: CASSQGTVGTQYF
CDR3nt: TGTGCCAGCAGCCAGGGGACAGTGGGGACCCAGTACTTC

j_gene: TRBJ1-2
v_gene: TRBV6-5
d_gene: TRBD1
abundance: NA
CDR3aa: CASSPRQGDGYTF
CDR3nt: TGTGCCAGCAGTCCGCGACAGGGAGATGGCTACACCTTC

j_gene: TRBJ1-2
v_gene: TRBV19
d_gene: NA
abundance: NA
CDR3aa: CASSAGSSYGYTF
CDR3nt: TGTGCCAGTAGTGCCGGGTCCAGCTATGGCTACACCTTC

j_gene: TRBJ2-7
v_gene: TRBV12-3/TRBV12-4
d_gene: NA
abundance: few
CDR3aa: CASSAYSGFEQYF
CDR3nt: TGTGCCAGCAGCGCTTATTCGGGGTTTGAGCAGTACTTC

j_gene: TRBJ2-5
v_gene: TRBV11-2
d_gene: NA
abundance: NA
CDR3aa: CASSTGTVGLGETQYF
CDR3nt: TGTGCCAGCAGCACAGGGACCGTAGGGCTGGGGGAGACCCAGTACTTC

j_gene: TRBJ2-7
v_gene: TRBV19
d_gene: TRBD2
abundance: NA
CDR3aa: CASNLHGRAYEQYF
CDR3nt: TGTGCCAGTAACCTACACGGGAGGGCTTACGAGCAGTACTTC

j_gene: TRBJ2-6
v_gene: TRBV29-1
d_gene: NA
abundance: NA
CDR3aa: CSGPPVDNSGANVLTF
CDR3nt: TGCAGCGGCCCCCCGGTGGACAACTCTGGGGCCAACGTCCTGACTTTC

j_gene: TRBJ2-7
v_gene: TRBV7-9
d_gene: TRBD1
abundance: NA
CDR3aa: CASSLTGTSYEQYF
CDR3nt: TGTGCCAGCAGCTTGACAGGGACCTCCTACGAGCAGTACTTC

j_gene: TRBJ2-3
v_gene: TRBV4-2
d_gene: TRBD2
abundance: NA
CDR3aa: CASSQHELSGRGTDTQYF
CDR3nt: TGTGCCAGCAGCCAACACGAACTGAGCGGGAGGGGGACAGATACGCAGTATTTT

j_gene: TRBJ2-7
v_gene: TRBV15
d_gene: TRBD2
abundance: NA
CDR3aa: CATSRGTSGKYEQYF
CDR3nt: TGTGCCACCAGCAGAGGCACTAGCGGGAAGTACGAGCAGTACTTC

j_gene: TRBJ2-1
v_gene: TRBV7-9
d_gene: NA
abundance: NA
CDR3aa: CASSLGRSEQFF
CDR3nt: TGTGCCAGCAGCTTAGGGCGGAGCGAGCAGTTCTTC

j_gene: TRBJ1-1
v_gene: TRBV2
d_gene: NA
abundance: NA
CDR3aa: CASLLAVWAEAFF
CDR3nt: TGTGCCAGCCTTTTGGCGGTGTGGGCTGAAGCTTTCTTT

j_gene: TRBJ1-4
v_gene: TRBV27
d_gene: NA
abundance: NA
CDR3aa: CATRDSGANEKLFF
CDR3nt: TGTGCCACCAGGGATTCAGGGGCTAATGAAAAACTGTTTTTT

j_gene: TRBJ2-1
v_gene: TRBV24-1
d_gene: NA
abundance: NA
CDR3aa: CATSDSISSYNEQFF
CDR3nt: TGTGCCACCAGTGATTCAATTTCCTCCTACAATGAGCAGTTCTTC

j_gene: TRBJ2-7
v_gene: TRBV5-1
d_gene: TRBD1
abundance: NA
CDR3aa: CASGPGQGAGEQYF
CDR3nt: TGCGCCAGCGGACCGGGACAGGGGGCGGGCGAGCAGTACTTC

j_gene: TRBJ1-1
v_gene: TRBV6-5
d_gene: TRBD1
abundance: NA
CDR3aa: CASTDLTGDTEAFF
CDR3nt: TGTGCCAGCACGGACCTGACAGGGGACACTGAAGCTTTCTTT

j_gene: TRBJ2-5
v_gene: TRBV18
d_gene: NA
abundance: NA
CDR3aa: CASSPGGGQETQYF
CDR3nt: TGTGCCAGCTCACCAGGAGGTGGGCAAGAGACCCAGTACTTC